The 24 T cell receptor beta chains below were found in one sample sequenced in a study of Graves' ophthalmopathy and Graves' hyperthyroidism. RNA transcripts served as template for amplifying TCR beta CDR3 sequences. First-round RT-PCR relied on HTBI primers, and a second-round multiplex PCR came next. TCRdb processed the multiplex PCR reads anew with MiXCR; each CDR3 protein has one entry. The data show over a million distinct CDR3 sequences, less than 45% seen once. The specimen sequenced was peripheral blood or thyroid tissue (not recorded which). The origin of the receptors is an adult man with Graves' hyperthyroidism.

This chain connects TRBV4-2 to TRBJ1-5; D unresolved. The V end lost 4 bases, the J end lost 2 bases, and 15 bases lay between the germline ends. Germline V lookup: CDR1 LGHNA, CDR2 YNFKEQ. The CDR3 sequence is 16 residues long. For the CDR3, the DNA is TGTGCCAGCAGCCCGAGGGCCTCGGTGGGCAATCAGCCCCAGCATTTT. Amino acids: CASSPRASVGNQPQHF.

The rearrangement joins TRBV11-2 to TRBJ1-5; a possible D gene is TRBD1 (5 bases). CDR1 SGHAT and CDR2 FQNNGV come from the germline V gene. The CDR3 totals 14 residues. The V gene lost 5 bases and the J gene lost 5 bases, with 13 bases spanning the gap. CDR3 sequence (DNA): TGTGCCAGCAGCGAACCCGGGGGTCATCAGCCCCAGCATTTT. Residues: CASSEPGGHQPQHF.

At least ten counts were recorded for this clonotype. V usage is TRBV15 and J usage is TRBJ1-6; 9 bases match TRBD1. Germline V gene sequence: CDR1 LNHNV, CDR2 YYDKDF (reference sequence). This CDR3 has 15 residues. Trimming at V came to 1 base and at J to 11 bases, leaving 6 bases not matched to a gene. The CDR3 DNA reads TGTGCCACCAGCAGAGGGGGGACAGGGTTGGCACCCCTCCACTTT. It translates to CATSRGGTGLAPLHF.

This clonotype showed up just once. The chain employs TRBV7-9 and TRBJ2-5, with 8 bases matching TRBD2. The ends lost 5 bases at V and 2 bases at J; junction bases unmatched: 19. The length of the CDR3 is 19 residues. The germline gives CDR1 SEHNR, CDR2 FQNEAQ (reference sequence). The CDR3 sequence is CASSPTSGSGTYEQETQYF. The DNA of the CDR3 is TGTGCCAGCAGCCCAACCAGTGGTAGCGGGACCTACGAGCAAGAGACCCAGTACTTC.

The V gene is TRBV7-9, the J gene TRBJ2-3, with D unresolved. The CDR3 contains 15 residues. V was trimmed by 1 base and J by 1 base, leaving 9 bases between them. The V gene's germline CDR1 is SEHNR and CDR2 FQNEAQ (reference sequence). In DNA, the CDR3 is TGTGCCAGCAGCTTAGGGTCAGCACGCACAGATACGCAGTATTTT. Translation gives CASSLGSARTDTQYF.

This clonotype showed up many times. Here the CDR3 DNA reads TGTGCCGGAAATCGACAGGAGAACACTGAAGCTTTCTTT. It specifies CAGNRQENTEAFF. The J gene is TRBJ1-1, the V gene TRBV2; TRBD1 is a possible D gene (6 bases). The CDR3 covers 13 residues. V dropped 11 bases and J dropped 1 base, with 14 bases sitting between them. CDR1 and CDR2 from the germline V gene are SNHLY and FYNNEI. Full variable domain (rest looked up from reference TRBV2 and TRBJ1-1): EPEVTQTPSHQVTQMGQEVILRCVPISNHLYFYWYRQILGQKVEFLVSFYNNEISEKSEIFDDQFSVERPDGSNFTLKIRSTKLEDSAMYFCAGNRQENTEAFFGQGTRLTVV.

This clonotype was seen ten or more times. The V call is TRBV20-1, the J call TRBJ1-5; no definite D call. The length of the CDR3 is 16 residues. V lost 0 bases and J 2 bases, leaving 14 bases between the germline ends. Germline V gives CDR1 DFQATT, CDR2 SNEGSKA (reference sequence). The CDR3 loop is CSARDLGGEGNQPQHF. The CDR3 coding sequence is TGCAGTGCTAGAGATCTTGGCGGGGAAGGCAATCAGCCCCAGCATTTT.

This clonotype was observed at least ten times. V is TRBV7-9 and J is TRBJ2-7; no firm D call. Trimming left V 1 base short and J 4 bases short, with 11 bases between. Germline CDR1 reads SEHNR; CDR2 reads FQNEAQ (reference sequence). The CDR3 loop spans 14 amino acids. The CDR3 spells CASSLGPARYEQYF. The CDR3, as DNA: TGTGCCAGCAGCTTAGGGCCTGCAAGGTACGAGCAGTACTTC.

This clonotype was seen at least ten times. V usage is TRBV10-3 and J usage is TRBJ2-7, with 13 bases matching TRBD2. The length of the CDR3 is 13 residues. In germline, CDR1 is ENHRY, CDR2 SYGVKD. J lost 2 bases, V lost 10 bases, and 2 bases had no gene match. The CDR3 loop reads CATTSGGAYEQYF. The CDR3 bases are TGTGCCACTACTAGCGGGGGGGCCTACGAGCAGTACTTC.

The genes are TRBV4-2 and TRBJ1-6; 8 bases line up with TRBD1. CDR3 size: 16 residues. Losses at the gene ends were 6 bases for V and 7 bases for J; bases not matched to a gene: 11. Germline V lookup: CDR1 LGHNA, CDR2 YNFKEQ. CDR3 sequence: CASRSRGGQANSPLHF. The CDR3, as DNA: TGTGCCAGCAGAAGTAGAGGGGGACAGGCCAATTCACCCCTCCACTTT.

This clonotype was counted at least ten times. The chain employs TRBV29-1 and TRBJ1-5; D is possibly TRBD1 (5 bases). The CDR3 is made up of 12 amino acids. Looked up from germline, CDR1 is SQVTM and CDR2 is ANQGSEA. Trimming left V 7 bases short and J 4 bases short, with 11 bases between. This chain's CDR3 is CSAGTENQPQHF. Here the CDR3 DNA reads TGCAGCGCCGGGACGGAGAATCAGCCCCAGCATTTT.

To note about this clonotype: With a much larger clone just one base away, this may be a read error. This chain uses TRBV7-8 with TRBJ2-5; TRBD1 matches at 7 bases. From germline, CDR1 is SGHVS and CDR2 FQNEAQ. The CDR3 loop spans 16 amino acids. V was clipped by 6 bases and J by 1 base; unmatched bases: 11. The CDR3 spells CASRHTTGLGQETQYF. CDR3 sequence (DNA): TGTGCCAGCAGGCACACGACAGGGCTCGGCCAAGAGACCCAGTACTTC.

This clonotype appeared a few times. The chain has TRBV7-2 and TRBJ1-1, with a tentative D call TRBD1 (5 bases). The CDR3 extends over 14 amino acids. V dropped 5 bases and J dropped 6 bases, with 16 bases sitting between them. Looked up from germline, CDR1 is SGHTA and CDR2 is FQGNSA. The DNA for the CDR3 is TGTGCCAGCAGCCCCGGGGGTGGGTTCGCTGAAGCTTTCTTT. It specifies CASSPGGGFAEAFF.

This chain connects TRBV10-3 to TRBJ1-1, with D tentatively TRBD1 (6 bases). This CDR3 has 12 amino acids. Germline values: CDR1 ENHRY, CDR2 SYGVKD. In DNA form, the CDR3 reads TGTGCTGGGGGGCGTGGAGACACTGAAGCTTTCTTT. Translating gives CAGGRGDTEAFF.

To note about this clonotype: This may stem from a read error, because a much larger clone lies one nucleotide away. The genes are TRBV9 and TRBJ1-2; D uncertain. CDR3 length equals 13 residues. The germline V gene encodes CDR1 SGDLS and CDR2 YYNGEE. V lost 1 base to trimming and J lost 0 bases, with 4 bases between them. The CDR3 is CASSVQANYGYTF. As DNA, the CDR3 is TGTGCCAGCAGCGTACAAGCTAACTATGGCTACACCTTC.

This chain connects TRBV4-3 to TRBJ1-3; D ambiguous. The germline V gene encodes CDR1 LGHNA and CDR2 YSLEER. The V gene lost 0 bases and the J gene lost 4 bases, with 10 bases spanning the gap. The CDR3 contains 15 residues. The CDR3 DNA reads as TGCGCCAGCAGCCAAGACTCCGACGGGGGAAACACCATATATTTT. It translates to CASSQDSDGGNTIYF.

Details on this clonotype: An end of the junction does not agree with germline; a read error may underlie this. This chain joins TRBV28 and TRBJ1-3; D gene ambiguous. Germline CDR1 is MDHEN and CDR2 is SYDVKM. This CDR3 contains 12 residues. The CDR3 sequence: CASSFGGHTIYF. The CDR3 DNA sequence: TGTGCCAGCAGTTTCGGTGGACACACCATATATTTT.

Many counts were recorded for this clonotype. This sequence joins TRBV29-1 and TRBJ2-5; D is unresolved. V was trimmed by 2 bases and J by 4 bases, leaving 5 bases between them. Germline V lookup: CDR1 SQVTM, CDR2 ANQGSEA. The CDR3 consists of 11 residues. CDR3 in amino acids: CSVEFGETQYF. The CDR3 region has the DNA TGCAGCGTTGAATTTGGAGAGACCCAGTACTTC.

In its sample, this clonotype was seen a few times. Just one base apart from a much larger clone, this may be a read error. This chain connects TRBV3-1 to TRBJ2-7, with unresolved D. Deletions cut 2 bases from V and 6 bases from J, with 5 bases between. The CDR3 runs to 11 residues. CDR1 is LGHDT, CDR2 YNNKEL, per germline (reference sequence). The CDR3 nucleotides read TGTGCCAGCAGCCAAAGGGCCGAGCAGTACTTC. Protein: CASSQRAEQYF.

A note on this clonotype: A much more abundant neighbour one base away suggests this may be a read error. The chain joins TRBV6-2 or TRBV6-3 to TRBJ1-1, with D perhaps matching TRBD1 (6 bases). There are 11 residues in the CDR3. CDR1 and CDR2 from the germline V gene are MNHEY and SVGEGT. The CDR3 sequence: CASGYDREAFF. In nucleotides, the CDR3 is TGTGCCAGCGGTTATGACAGGGAAGCTTTCTTT.

The chain uses TRBV3-1 and TRBJ2-7; a possible D gene is TRBD2 (5 bases). Trimming cost V 7 bases and J 5 bases, with 21 bases left between them. CDR3 length: 15 amino acids. Germline V gene sequence: CDR1 LGHDT, CDR2 YNNKEL (reference sequence). This CDR3 reads CASNHPGDGLHEQYF. For the CDR3, the DNA is TGTGCCAGCAACCACCCTGGCGACGGACTCCACGAGCAGTACTTC.

This clonotype was recorded many times. The J gene is TRBJ1-2, the V gene TRBV10-3; 11 bases are shared with TRBD1. The length of the CDR3 is 15 residues. The junction had 8 bases not matched to a gene; V was cut back by 5 bases and J by 6 bases. Germline V gene sequence: CDR1 ENHRY, CDR2 SYGVKD. The CDR3 bases are TGTGCCATCAGTAAAAGGGACAGGGGGTTGGATGGCTACACCTTC. This sequence encodes CAISKRDRGLDGYTF.

This rearrangement joins TRBV20-1 to TRBJ1-5, with a possible D match to TRBD1 (5 bases). V gave up 4 bases and J gave up 5 bases, with 15 bases separating them. This CDR3 has 14 residues. From germline, CDR1 is DFQATT and CDR2 SNEGSKA (reference sequence). The CDR3 sequence is CSAMAGGVDQPQHF. CDR3 bases: TGCAGTGCTATGGCCGGGGGAGTTGATCAGCCCCAGCATTTT.

The sample holds many counts of this clonotype. The CDR3 bases are TGTGCCAGTAGCCAAACAGGGGGATACGGGGAGCTGTTTTTT. It translates to CASSQTGGYGELFF. This sequence joins TRBV19 and TRBJ2-2; 8 positions match TRBD1. The germline CDR1 and CDR2 sequences are LNHDA and SQIVND (reference sequence). The J segment lost 7 bases and the V segment lost 6 bases, leaving 7 bases of the junction unmatched. The CDR3 loop spans 14 amino acids.